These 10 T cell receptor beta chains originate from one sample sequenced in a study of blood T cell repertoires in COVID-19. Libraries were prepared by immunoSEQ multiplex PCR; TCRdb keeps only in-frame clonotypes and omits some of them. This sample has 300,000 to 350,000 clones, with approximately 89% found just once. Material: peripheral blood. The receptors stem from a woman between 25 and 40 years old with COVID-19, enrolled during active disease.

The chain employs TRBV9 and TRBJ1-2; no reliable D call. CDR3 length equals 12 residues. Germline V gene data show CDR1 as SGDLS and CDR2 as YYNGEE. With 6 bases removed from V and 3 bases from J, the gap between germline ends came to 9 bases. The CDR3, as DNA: TGTGCCAGCAATGGCCTTGACTATGGCTACACCTTC. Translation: CASNGLDYGYTF.

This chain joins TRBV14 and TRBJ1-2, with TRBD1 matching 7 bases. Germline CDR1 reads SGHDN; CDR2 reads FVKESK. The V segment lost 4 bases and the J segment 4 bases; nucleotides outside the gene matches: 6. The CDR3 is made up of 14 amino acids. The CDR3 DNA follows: TGTGCCAGCAGCCCCCCCGGGACAGTCTATGGCTACACCTTC. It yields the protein CASSPPGTVYGYTF.

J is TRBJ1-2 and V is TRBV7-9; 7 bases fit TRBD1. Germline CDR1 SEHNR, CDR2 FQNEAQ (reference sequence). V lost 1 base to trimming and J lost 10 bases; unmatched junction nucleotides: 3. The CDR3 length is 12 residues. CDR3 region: CASSLGGQNYTF. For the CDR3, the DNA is TGTGCCAGCAGCTTAGGGGGACAGAACTACACCTTC. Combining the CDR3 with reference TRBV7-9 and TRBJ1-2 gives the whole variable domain DTGVSQNPRHKITKRGQNVTFRCDPISEHNRLYWYRQTLGQGPEFLTYFQNEAQLEKSRLLSDRFSAERPKGSFSTLEIQRTEQGDSAMYLCASSLGGQNYTFGSGTRLTVV.

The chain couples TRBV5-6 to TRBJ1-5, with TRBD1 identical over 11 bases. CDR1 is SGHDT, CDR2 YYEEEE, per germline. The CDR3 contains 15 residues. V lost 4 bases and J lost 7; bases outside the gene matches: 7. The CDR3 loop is CASSPGQGAGQPQHF. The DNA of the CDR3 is TGTGCCAGCAGCCCAGGACAGGGGGCAGGACAGCCCCAGCATTTT.

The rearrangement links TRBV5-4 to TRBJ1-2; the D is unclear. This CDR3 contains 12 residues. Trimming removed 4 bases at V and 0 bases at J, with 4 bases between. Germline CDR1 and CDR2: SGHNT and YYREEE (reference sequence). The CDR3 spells CASSGPNYGYTF. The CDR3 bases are TGTGCCAGCAGCGGCCCTAACTATGGCTACACCTTC.

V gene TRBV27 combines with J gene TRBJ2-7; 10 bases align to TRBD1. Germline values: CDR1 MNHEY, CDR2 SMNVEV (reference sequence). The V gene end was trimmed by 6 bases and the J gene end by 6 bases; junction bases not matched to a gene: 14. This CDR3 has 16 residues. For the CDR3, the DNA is TGTGCCAGCAGGCTGGGCAGGACAGGGGGTCTCGGCGAGCAGTACTTC. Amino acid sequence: CASRLGRTGGLGEQYF.

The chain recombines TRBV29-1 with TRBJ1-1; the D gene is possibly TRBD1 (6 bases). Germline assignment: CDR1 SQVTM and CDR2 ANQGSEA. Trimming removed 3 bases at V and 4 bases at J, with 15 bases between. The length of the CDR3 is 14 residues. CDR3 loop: CSVDTGGFGTEAFF. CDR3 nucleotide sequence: TGCAGCGTTGATACGGGGGGCTTCGGCACTGAAGCTTTCTTT.

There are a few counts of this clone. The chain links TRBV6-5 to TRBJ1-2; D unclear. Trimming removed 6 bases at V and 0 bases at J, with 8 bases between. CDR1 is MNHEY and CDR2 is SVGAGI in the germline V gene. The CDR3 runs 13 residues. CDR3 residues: CASRPGSNYGYTF. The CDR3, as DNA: TGTGCCAGCAGACCGGGTTCTAACTATGGCTACACCTTC.

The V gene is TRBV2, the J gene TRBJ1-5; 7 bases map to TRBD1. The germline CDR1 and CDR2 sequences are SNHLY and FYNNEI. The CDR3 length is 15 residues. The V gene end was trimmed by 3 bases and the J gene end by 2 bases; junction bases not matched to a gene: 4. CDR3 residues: CASSERQGGNQPQHF. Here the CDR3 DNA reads TGTGCCAGCAGTGAGCGGCAGGGGGGCAATCAGCCCCAGCATTTT.

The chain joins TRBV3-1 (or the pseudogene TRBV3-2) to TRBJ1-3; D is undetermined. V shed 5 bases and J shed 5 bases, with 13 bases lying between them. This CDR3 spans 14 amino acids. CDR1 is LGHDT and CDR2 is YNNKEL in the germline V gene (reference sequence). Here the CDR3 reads CASSSLEERNTIYF. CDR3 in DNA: TGTGCCAGCAGCTCCCTCGAGGAAAGAAACACCATATATTTT.